This T cell receptor beta chain was recovered during a study of T-cell memory formation after mild COVID-19. Study-wide background: TCR clusters were mostly confined to one donor each. Study results and caveats: The study found contracting CD4+ clones mainly in CM and EM and contracting CD8+ clones in EMRA. Researchers found some responding clones in pre-infection memory, a sign that cross-reactive memory joined. The second-wave clones peaking on day 37 were not confirmed as SARS-CoV-2-specific.

This clonotype was detected only a few times. What it recognizes is unknown. TCRdb reanalysed the 5' RACE reads using MiXCR and keeps one entry per CDR3 protein. The sample yields fewer than 350,000 distinct CDR3 sequences, around 8% seen once. The CDR3 runs to 17 residues. Germline V lookup: CDR1 SGHAT, CDR2 FQNNGV. V lost 0 bases to trimming and J lost 2 bases; unmatched junction nucleotides: 6. This receptor was taken from a man younger than 35 who had mild COVID-19 (a few samples of this study predate the infection). Cell type and time point are not known. The rearrangement joins TRBV11-2 to TRBJ2-3, with 9 bases matching TRBD2. Input material: PBMCs or a T cell subset sorted from them (not recorded which). As DNA, the CDR3 is TGTGCCAGCAGCTTAGATCCTAGCGGGGAATTCACAGATACGCAGTATTTT. This translates into CASSLDPSGEFTDTQYF.